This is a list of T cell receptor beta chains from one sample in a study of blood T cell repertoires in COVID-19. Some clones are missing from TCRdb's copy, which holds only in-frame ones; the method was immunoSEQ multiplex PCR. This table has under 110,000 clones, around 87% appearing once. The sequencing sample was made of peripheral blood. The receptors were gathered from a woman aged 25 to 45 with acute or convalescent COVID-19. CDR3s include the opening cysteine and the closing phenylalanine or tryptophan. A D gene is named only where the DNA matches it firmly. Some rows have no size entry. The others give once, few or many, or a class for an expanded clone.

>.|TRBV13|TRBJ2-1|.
CASSLGSSEQFF
TGTGCCAGCAGCTTAGGGAGCTCTGAGCAGTTCTTC
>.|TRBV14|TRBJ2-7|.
CASSQDLGTGAEQYF
TGTGCCAGCAGCCAAGATCTGGGTACTGGGGCCGAGCAGTACTTC
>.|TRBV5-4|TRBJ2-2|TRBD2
CASSTGLGYTGELFF
TGTGCCAGCAGCACCGGACTAGGCTACACCGGGGAGCTGTTTTTT
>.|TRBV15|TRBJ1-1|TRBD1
CATSRDRADGTEAFF
TGTGCCACCAGCAGGGACAGGGCAGATGGGACTGAAGCTTTCTTT
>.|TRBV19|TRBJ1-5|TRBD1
CASSIDFDRANQPQHF
TGTGCCAGTAGTATAGATTTTGACAGGGCCAATCAGCCCCAGCATTTT
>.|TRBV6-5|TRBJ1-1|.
CASTRGGMNTEAFF
TGTGCCAGCACCCGGGGGGGGATGAACACTGAAGCTTTCTTT
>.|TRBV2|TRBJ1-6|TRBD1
CASSERTGHSPLHF
TGTGCCAGCAGTGAAAGGACAGGGCATTCACCCCTCCACTTT
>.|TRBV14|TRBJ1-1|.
CASSPAGFLAEAFF
TGTGCCAGCAGCCCGGCAGGGTTTCTCGCTGAAGCTTTCTTT
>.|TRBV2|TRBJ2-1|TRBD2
CATSRRAGGRNNEQFF
TGTGCCACCTCCCGCCGAGCGGGGGGGAGGAACAATGAGCAGTTCTTC
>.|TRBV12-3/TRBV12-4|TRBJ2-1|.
CASSLLNREQFF
TGTGCCAGCAGTTTATTAAACAGGGAGCAGTTCTTC
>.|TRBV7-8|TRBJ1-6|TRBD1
CASPSTGATYYNSPLHF
TGTGCGAGCCCGAGTACAGGGGCTACGTACTATAATTCACCCCTCCACTTT
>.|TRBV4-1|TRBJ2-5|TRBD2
CASSRSGLVRETQYF
TGCGCCAGCAGCCGGAGTGGACTAGTGCGGGAGACCCAGTACTTC
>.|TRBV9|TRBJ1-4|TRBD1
CASSTTGFWDEKLFF
TGTGCCAGCAGCACGACAGGGTTCTGGGATGAAAAACTGTTTTTT
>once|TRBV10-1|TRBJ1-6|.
CASSDKLTGLNSPLHF
TGCGCCAGCAGTGATAAACTTACAGGGCTCAATTCACCCCTCCACTTT
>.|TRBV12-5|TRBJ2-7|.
CASGLPGVYEQYF
TGTGCTAGTGGACTACCAGGGGTCTACGAGCAGTACTTC
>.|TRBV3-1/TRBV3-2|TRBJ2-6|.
CASSHAGSGANVLTF
TGTGCCAGCAGCCATGCCGGCTCTGGGGCCAACGTCCTGACTTTC
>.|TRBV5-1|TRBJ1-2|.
CASSLVQGYGYTF
TGCGCCAGCAGCCTAGTACAGGGCTATGGCTACACCTTC
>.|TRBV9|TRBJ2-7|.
CASSVATSYEQYF
TGTGCCAGCAGCGTAGCTACGTCCTACGAGCAGTACTTC
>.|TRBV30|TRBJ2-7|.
CAWSGTGSEQYF
TGTGCCTGGAGTGGAACAGGGAGCGAGCAGTACTTC
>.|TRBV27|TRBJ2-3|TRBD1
CASRSGGDTQYF
TGTGCCAGCAGATCAGGGGGAGATACGCAGTATTTT
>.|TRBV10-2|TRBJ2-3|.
CASSALARGIDTQYF
TGCGCCAGCAGTGCCCTAGCCCGAGGTATAGATACGCAGTATTTT
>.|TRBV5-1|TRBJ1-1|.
CASSFGSGTNTEAFF
TGCGCCAGCAGCTTTGGTTCAGGCACGAACACTGAAGCTTTCTTT
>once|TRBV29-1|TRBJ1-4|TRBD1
CSVQGASNEKLFF
TGCAGCGTCCAGGGGGCGTCTAATGAAAAACTGTTTTTT
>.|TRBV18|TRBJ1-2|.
CASSPTGRTDYGYTF
TGTGCCAGCTCACCAACTGGCAGGACAGATTATGGCTACACCTTC
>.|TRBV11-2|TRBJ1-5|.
CASSPTGMANQPQHF
TGTGCCAGCAGCCCCACAGGGATGGCCAATCAGCCCCAGCATTTT
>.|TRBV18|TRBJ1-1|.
CASSPLDRIEAFF
TGTGCCAGCTCACCACTCGACAGGATCGAAGCTTTCTTT
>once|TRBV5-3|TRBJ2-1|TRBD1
CARSTLTSGTGLMNEQFF
TGTGCCAGAAGCACACTAACCTCCGGGACAGGGCTCATGAATGAGCAGTTCTTC
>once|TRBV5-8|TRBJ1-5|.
CASSLGHTGSIQHF
TGTGCCAGCAGCTTGGGACACACCGGAAGTATCCAGCATTTT
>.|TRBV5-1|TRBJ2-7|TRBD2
CASSSSTSGEPYEQYF
TGCGCCAGCAGTTCCTCCACTAGCGGGGAGCCCTACGAGCAGTACTTC
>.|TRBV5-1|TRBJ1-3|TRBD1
CASNPQGVTGNTIYF
TGCGCCAGCAACCCACAGGGGGTTACTGGAAACACCATATATTTT
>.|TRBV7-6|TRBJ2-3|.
CASSFLSTDTQYF
TGTGCCAGCAGCTTCCTTAGCACAGATACGCAGTATTTT
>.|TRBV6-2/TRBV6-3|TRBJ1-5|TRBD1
CASSPPPGQGADQPQHF
TGTGCCAGCAGTCCCCCTCCGGGACAGGGGGCTGATCAGCCCCAGCATTTT
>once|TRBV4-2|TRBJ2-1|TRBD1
CASSTTGLEQFF
TGTGCCAGCTCTACGACAGGGCTTGAGCAGTTCTTC
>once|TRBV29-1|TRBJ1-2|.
CSVKEVFGYTF
TGCAGCGTTAAGGAGGTATTTGGCTACACCTTC
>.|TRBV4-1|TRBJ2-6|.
CASSPHGSGANVLTF
TGCGCCAGCAGTCCACATGGCTCTGGGGCCAACGTCCTGACTTTC
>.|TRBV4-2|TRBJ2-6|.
CASSQDTQGNSGANVLTF
TGTGCCAGCAGTCAAGATACCCAGGGGAACTCTGGGGCCAACGTCCTGACTTTC
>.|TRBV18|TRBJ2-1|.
CASSARGVSYNEQFF
TGTGCCAGCTCCGCACGGGGTGTCTCCTACAATGAGCAGTTCTTC
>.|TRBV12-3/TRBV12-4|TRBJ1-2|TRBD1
CASSPDRGNGYTF
TGTGCCAGCAGCCCCGACAGGGGTAATGGCTACACCTTC